These 30 T cell receptor beta chains share one sample of origin, sequenced in a study of blood T cell repertoires in COVID-19. Using immunoSEQ multiplex PCR, the repertoire was profiled, and TCRdb retains in-frame clones only, with some absent. This sample has 120,000 or so clones, with around 70% found just once. Sequenced material: peripheral blood. The receptors come from a man between 60 and 75 years old with acute or convalescent COVID-19.

This clone appeared a few times. This chain connects TRBV7-6 to TRBJ2-3, with D possibly TRBD2 on 7 matching bases. This CDR3 contains 16 residues. Germline V gives CDR1 SGHVS, CDR2 FNYEAQ. Between the trimmed V and J ends, which lost 1 base and 0 bases, there was a span of 11 bases. Written as DNA, the CDR3 is TGTGCCAGCAGCTTAGTAGGGGGGGGGAGCACAGATACGCAGTATTTT. Translated: CASSLVGGGSTDTQYF.

V usage is TRBV4-1 and J usage is TRBJ1-4, with 9 bases matching TRBD1. J gave up 0 bases and V 3 bases, and 14 bases lay outside the gene matches. CDR1 MGHRA and CDR2 YSYEKL come from the germline V gene. The CDR3 has 20 residues. The CDR3 protein is CASSHLSGTGKLTTNEKLFF. The CDR3 DNA reads as TGCGCCAGCAGCCACCTATCCGGGACAGGGAAACTCACAACTAATGAAAAACTGTTTTTT.

The rearrangement joins TRBV30 to TRBJ1-5; a possible D gene is TRBD1 (5 bases). Germline loops: CDR1 GTSNPN, CDR2 SVGIG (reference sequence). Trimming took off 2 bases at V and 6 bases at J, with 11 bases between the two ends. This CDR3 contains 13 residues. In DNA, the CDR3 is TGTGCCTGGAGTCCGGGGGGAGGTCAGCCCCAGCATTTT. Its translation: CAWSPGGGQPQHF. Complete variable domain (other parts from reference TRBV30 and TRBJ1-5): SQTIHQWPATLVQPVGSPLSLECTVEGTSNPNLYWYRQAAGRGLQLLFYSVGIGQISSEVPQNLSASRPQDRQFILSSKKLLLSDSGFYLCAWSPGGGQPQHFGDGTRLSIL.

The V gene is TRBV6-5, the J gene TRBJ1-4; 9 nucleotides align to TRBD1. CDR1 and CDR2 (germline): MNHEY, SVGAGI. The V gene end was trimmed by 5 bases and the J gene end by 8 bases; junction bases not matched to a gene: 6. The CDR3 loop spans 14 amino acids. The CDR3 DNA is TGTGCCAGCAGTCGCACAGGGGGCAGCGAAAAACTGTTTTTT. Translating it yields CASSRTGGSEKLFF.

The chain carries TRBV5-1 and TRBJ1-1; D is unresolved. The V and J ends lost 0 bases and 1 base respectively, with 10 bases between them. CDR1 SGHRS and CDR2 YFSETQ come from the germline V gene. This CDR3 contains 15 residues. This CDR3 is CASSLAESGNTEAFF. Here the CDR3 DNA reads TGCGCCAGCAGCTTGGCCGAGTCCGGGAACACTGAAGCTTTCTTT.

The rearrangement joins TRBV19 to TRBJ2-3, with D unclear. V was trimmed by 4 bases and J by 4 bases, leaving 21 bases between them. Germline V gives CDR1 LNHDA, CDR2 SQIVND (reference sequence). The CDR3 runs to 17 residues. In nucleotides, the CDR3 is TGTGCCAGTAGTACCCCAGGTTATTTTGCGCGCGCAGATACGCAGTATTTT. Translation gives CASSTPGYFARADTQYF.

This clone has just one count. This chain links TRBV12-5 with TRBJ1-1; D is unclear. V was shortened by 1 base and J by 0 bases, with 6 bases between the two germline ends. There are 14 residues in the CDR3. Germline V gene lookup returns CDR1 LGHNT and CDR2 FRNRAP. Here the CDR3 DNA reads TGTGCTAGTGGTTTGGGGCAGATGAACACTGAAGCTTTCTTT. Translation gives CASGLGQMNTEAFF. Supplemented by reference TRBV12-5 and TRBJ1-1, the full variable domain reads DARVTQTPRHKVTEMGQEVTMRCQPILGHNTVFWYRQTMMQGLELLAYFRNRAPLDDSGMPKDRFSAEMPDATLATLKIQPSEPRDSAVYFCASGLGQMNTEAFFGQGTRLTVV.

The chain joins TRBV6-6 to TRBJ2-2, with TRBD1 matching over 9 bases. The germline gives CDR1 MNHNY, CDR2 SVGAGI (reference sequence). This CDR3 comprises 14 residues. J lost 6 bases, V lost 5 bases, and 4 bases had no gene match. Written as DNA, the CDR3 is TGTGCCAGCAGTCGGGGACAGGGAGCCGGGGAGCTGTTTTTT. Encoded protein: CASSRGQGAGELFF.

This rearrangement joins TRBV30 to TRBJ2-3, with D maybe TRBD1 (6 bases). The CDR3 has 13 amino acids. Per germline, CDR1 GTSNPN and CDR2 SVGIG (reference sequence). Trimming cost V 0 bases and J 6 bases, with 10 bases left between them. Written as DNA, the CDR3 is TGTGCCTGGAGTGTGTGGCAGGGGGATACGCAGTATTTT. Translation gives CAWSVWQGDTQYF. Filled out from reference TRBV30 and TRBJ2-3, the complete variable domain reads SQTIHQWPATLVQPVGSPLSLECTVEGTSNPNLYWYRQAAGRGLQLLFYSVGIGQISSEVPQNLSASRPQDRQFILSSKKLLLSDSGFYLCAWSVWQGDTQYFGPGTRLTVL.

The rearrangement joins TRBV24-1 to TRBJ1-1; TRBD1 agrees at 11 bases. CDR1 is KGHDR, CDR2 SFDVKD, per germline. This CDR3 comprises 14 residues. Trimming took 7 bases from V and 3 from J; bases not matched to a gene: 3. In nucleotides, the CDR3 is TGTGCCACCAGAGGGACAGGGGGAGACACTGAAGCTTTCTTT. This encodes CATRGTGGDTEAFF.

DNA of the CDR3: TGTGCCTGGAGTGTACGGACAGGGGCATCTAACTATGGCTACACCTTC. Its translation is CAWSVRTGASNYGYTF. This sequence joins TRBV30 and TRBJ1-2; 9 bases agree with TRBD1. The CDR3 contains 16 residues. V lost 0 bases and J lost 0; bases outside the gene matches: 5. Germline lookup yields CDR1 GTSNPN and CDR2 SVGIG (reference sequence).

The chain employs TRBV15 and TRBJ2-7; 16 bases are a match to TRBD2. Looked up from germline, CDR1 is LNHNV and CDR2 is YYDKDF (reference sequence). V was pared by 3 bases and J by 5 bases, with 4 bases of the junction left unmatched. This CDR3 is built from 16 residues. CDR3 amino acids: CATSRGLAGGPHEQYF. The CDR3 nucleotides read TGTGCCACCAGCAGGGGACTAGCGGGAGGGCCCCACGAGCAGTACTTC.

The chain combines TRBV29-1 with TRBJ2-7, with 8 bases identical to TRBD1. After removal of 5 bases from V and 0 bases from J, the junction contained 6 bases not matched to a gene. The CDR3 runs 14 residues. Germline-derived CDR1 and CDR2 are SQVTM and ANQGSEA. CDR3: CSVRDRSISYEQYF. The CDR3 DNA is TGCAGCGTTAGGGACAGGTCTATCTCCTACGAGCAGTACTTC.

The chain joins TRBV14 to TRBJ1-4; D might be TRBD1 (5 bases). The V gene's germline CDR1 is SGHDN and CDR2 FVKESK. Trimming removed 0 bases at V and 7 bases at J, with 9 bases between. The length of the CDR3 is 14 residues. The CDR3 protein is CASSQDRGIEKLFF. The CDR3 region has the DNA TGTGCCAGCAGCCAAGATAGGGGCATTGAAAAACTGTTTTTT.

The chain couples TRBV5-1 to TRBJ2-3, with a weak D call TRBD2 (6 bases). Trimming took 4 bases from V and 8 from J, leaving 23 bases between them. Germline lookup yields CDR1 SGHRS and CDR2 YFSETQ. The length of the CDR3 is 16 residues. CDR3 DNA: TGCGCCAGCAGCACGGGACTGGCGGGGAAGTTCCGTACGCAGTATTTT. Amino acids: CASSTGLAGKFRTQYF.

As to this clone: The same CDR3 also results from other DNA sequences found in this sample. J is TRBJ1-1 and V is TRBV30, with a possible D match to TRBD1 (6 bases). Germline values: CDR1 GTSNPN, CDR2 SVGIG (reference sequence). V was pared by 3 bases and J by 1 base, with 9 bases between. The CDR3 runs 13 residues. In DNA, the CDR3 is TGTGCCTGGAGCGAACAGGGGAACACTGAAGCTTTCTTT. It translates to CAWSEQGNTEAFF.

The chain uses TRBV6-4 and TRBJ2-1, with D tentatively TRBD2 (6 bases). The V gene's germline CDR1 is MRHNA and CDR2 SNTAGT. There are 15 residues in the CDR3. Between the trimmed V and J ends, which lost 1 base and 7 bases, there was a span of 14 bases. The CDR3 is CASSDYGGPGNEQFF. CDR3 coding DNA: TGTGCCAGCAGTGACTATGGAGGGCCTGGGAATGAGCAGTTCTTC.

CDR3 loop: CATSDSRVPGNQPQHF. The DNA for the CDR3 is TGTGCCACCAGTGATTCCAGGGTACCGGGCAATCAGCCCCAGCATTTT. The chain has TRBV24-1 and TRBJ1-5, with D possibly TRBD1 on 5 matching bases. The CDR3 spans 16 residues. CDR1 is KGHDR, CDR2 SFDVKD, per germline. Trimming cost V 2 bases and J 2 bases, with 12 bases left between them.

The V and J genes are TRBV27 and TRBJ1-2; D is possibly TRBD1 (6 bases). The V end was cut by 7 bases, the J end by 4 bases, with 19 bases between. Germline V gene data show CDR1 as MNHEY and CDR2 as SMNVEV (reference sequence). The CDR3 extends over 15 amino acids. CDR3 residues: CASTSYRGGSYGYTF. The CDR3 DNA reads TGTGCCAGCACCTCATATCGAGGGGGATCCTATGGCTACACCTTC.

This clone was seen a few times. This chain uses TRBV28 with TRBJ2-1; D remains unclear. The CDR3 runs 14 residues. Trimming took off 4 bases at V and 6 bases at J, with 13 bases between the two ends. Germline values: CDR1 MDHEN, CDR2 SYDVKM. The CDR3 region has the DNA TGTGCCAGCAGTTCATCAGGCGCTATCAATGAGCAGTTCTTC. Encoded protein: CASSSSGAINEQFF.

A note on this clone: The identical CDR3 is also encoded by other nucleotide sequences in the sample. CDR3 sequence reads: CASSEYRSGANVLTF. CDR3 nucleotides: TGTGCCAGCAGTGAATACAGGTCAGGGGCCAACGTCCTGACTTTC. This chain links TRBV6-1 with TRBJ2-6; perhaps TRBD1 as D (5 bases). Trimming left V 2 bases short and J 4 bases short, with 9 bases between. CDR1 is MNHNS and CDR2 is SASEGT in the germline V gene. The CDR3 is 15 residues long.

CDR3 sequence (DNA): TGTGCCAGCAGTCCGACTAGCGGGGGACAAGAGACCCAGTACTTC. This gives the protein CASSPTSGGQETQYF. The chain has TRBV4-2 and TRBJ2-5; TRBD2 aligns across 12 bases. The CDR3 runs 15 residues. The ends lost 6 bases at V and 2 bases at J; junction bases unmatched: 4. The germline CDR1 and CDR2 sequences are LGHNA and YNFKEQ.

About this clone itself: Other DNA sequences of this sample code for an identical CDR3. The rearrangement uses TRBV24-1 and TRBJ2-6; a weak D match, TRBD2 (5 bases). Per germline, CDR1 KGHDR and CDR2 SFDVKD. V lost 3 bases and J 0 bases, leaving 5 bases between the germline ends. This CDR3 region has 15 residues. CDR3 region: CATSDTSSGANVLTF. CDR3 bases: TGTGCCACCAGTGATACTAGCTCTGGGGCCAACGTCCTGACTTTC.

This clone was recorded only once. The V call is TRBV11-2, the J call TRBJ2-3; 8 bases map to TRBD2. The CDR3 is 17 residues long. Per germline, CDR1 SGHAT and CDR2 FQNNGV. J gave up 0 bases and V 5 bases, and 10 bases lay outside the gene matches. CDR3 DNA: TGTGCCAGCAGCCCTCAAGGACTAGCAGTTAGCACAGATACGCAGTATTTT. It codes for CASSPQGLAVSTDTQYF. Looking up the rest from reference TRBV11-2 and TRBJ2-3 gives the full variable domain: EAGVAQSPRYKIIEKRQSVAFWCNPISGHATLYWYQQILGQGPKLLIQFQNNGVVDDSQLPKDRFSAERLKGVDSTLKIQPAKLEDSAVYLCASSPQGLAVSTDTQYFGPGTRLTVL.

The chain has TRBV4-1 and TRBJ1-2; no clear D gene. This CDR3 has 14 amino acids. V gave up 2 bases and J gave up 0 bases, with 7 bases separating them. The V gene's germline CDR1 is MGHRA and CDR2 YSYEKL. DNA for the CDR3: TGCGCCAGCAGCCAACAGACATCTAACTATGGCTACACCTTC. Residues: CASSQQTSNYGYTF.

V is TRBV7-9 and J is TRBJ2-3; 8 bases are shared with TRBD1. CDR3 length equals 15 residues. CDR1 is SEHNR, CDR2 FQNEAQ, per germline (reference sequence). J was trimmed by 2 bases and V by 3 bases; bases with no gene match: 4. The CDR3 reads CASSFPQGVTDTQYF. In DNA, the CDR3 is TGTGCCAGCAGCTTCCCACAGGGGGTCACAGATACGCAGTATTTT.

The chain recombines TRBV4-1 with TRBJ2-1; 9 bases align to TRBD1. V shed 5 bases and J 5 bases; nucleotides not matched to a gene: 10. The CDR3 loop spans 16 amino acids. Germline V CDR1 and CDR2: MGHRA, YSYEKL. The CDR3 sequence is CASSYSRQGGDNEQFF. DNA of the CDR3: TGCGCCAGCAGCTACTCAAGACAGGGGGGTGACAATGAGCAGTTCTTC.

This clone has a handful of counts. This chain joins TRBV7-8 and TRBJ1-4, with TRBD1 matching over 8 bases. J gave up 8 bases and V 3 bases, and 2 bases lay outside the gene matches. The CDR3 runs to 13 residues. Germline CDR1 reads SGHVS; CDR2 reads FQNEAQ. For the CDR3, the DNA is TGTGCCAGCAGCTTCGGACAGGGAGAAAAACTGTTTTTT. Translated, it gives CASSFGQGEKLFF.

The sample holds one count of this clone. V gene TRBV29-1 combines with J gene TRBJ1-2; D not resolved. Germline V gene lookup returns CDR1 SQVTM and CDR2 ANQGSEA. V lost 7 bases and J lost 1, with 7 bases in between. There are 11 residues in the CDR3. Written as DNA, the CDR3 is TGCAGCGGGAGGGTTAACTATGGCTACACCTTC. Residues: CSGRVNYGYTF.

Only a few counts were recorded for this clone. This chain links TRBV5-8 with TRBJ2-1; 9 nucleotides match TRBD2. The CDR3 is made up of 17 amino acids. J was trimmed by 5 bases and V by 4 bases; bases with no gene match: 13. Germline V gene lookup returns CDR1 SGHTS and CDR2 YDEGEE. CDR3 bases: TGTGCCAGCAGCCCTTCCAGGATTAGCGGGGGTAACAATGAGCAGTTCTTC. Its translation is CASSPSRISGGNNEQFF.